This TCR beta chain was recovered during a study of T cells in Graves' hyperthyroidism and ophthalmopathy. General observations from the study: Ophthalmopathy got predicted by the model a median about 6.7 months before its onset.

As to this clonotype: Its target is not known. A much larger clone differs from this one at a single base, so this may be a read error.

Germline loops: CDR1 DFQATT, CDR2 SNEGSKA (reference sequence). This CDR3 region has 14 residues. The V gene end was trimmed by 3 bases and the J gene end by 4 bases; junction bases not matched to a gene: 5. Amplified TCR beta CDR3 regions derived from RNA transcripts. HTBI primers were used for first-round RT-PCR of the TCR CDR3. One entry per CDR3 protein results from TCRdb running MiXCR on the multiplex PCR reads. The sample has approximately 430,000 distinct CDR3 sequences, around 14% seen once; the top ten hold roughly 8%. The origin of this receptor is a woman aged 18-29 years with Graves' hyperthyroidism. The sample consisted of blood. The V gene is TRBV20-1, the J gene TRBJ2-1; 8 bases map to TRBD2. The CDR3 nucleotides read TGCAGTGCTAGGACTAGCGTGGAGTACAATGAGCAGTTCTTC. Its translation is CSARTSVEYNEQFF.